A selection of T cell receptor beta chains follows, all from one sample in a study of blood T cells in healthy people across ages. TCRdb analysed the 5' RACE reads with MiXCR anew, one entry per CDR3 protein. The sample gives about 800,000 distinct CDR3 sequences, around 45% of which show up once; about a sixth is in the top ten. Sequencing was carried out using blood. These receptors came from an elderly man in good health. Each CDR3 is given with its conserved first and last residue. Each record gives: J gene, clone size, V gene, CDR3 length, CDR3 protein. For some rows the clone size is stated as once, few or many, or as a class when expanded; others skip it.

j_call: TRBJ1-2
clone_size: NA
v_call: TRBV30
cdr3_length: 11
cdr3_aa: CAGAASYGYTF

j_call: TRBJ2-3
clone_size: few
v_call: TRBV4-3
cdr3_length: 15
cdr3_aa: CASSQEGTSGSTQYF

j_call: TRBJ1-3
clone_size: NA
v_call: TRBV27
cdr3_length: 15
cdr3_aa: CASSLSGQAGNTIYF

j_call: TRBJ1-5
clone_size: few
v_call: TRBV10-3
cdr3_length: 15
cdr3_aa: CAISESGQVGQPQHF

j_call: TRBJ2-5
clone_size: NA
v_call: TRBV7-2
cdr3_length: 11
cdr3_aa: CVSSLQETQYF

j_call: TRBJ2-7
clone_size: few
v_call: TRBV7-2
cdr3_length: 14
cdr3_aa: CASSSGTGVSEQYF

j_call: TRBJ2-5
clone_size: few
v_call: TRBV9
cdr3_length: 16
cdr3_aa: CASSVGRGSATETQYF

j_call: TRBJ2-1
clone_size: NA
v_call: TRBV19
cdr3_length: 15
cdr3_aa: CASSVFWRDHNEQFF

j_call: TRBJ2-4
clone_size: many
v_call: TRBV27
cdr3_length: 15
cdr3_aa: CASSLSVGAKNIQYF

j_call: TRBJ2-1
clone_size: NA
v_call: TRBV27
cdr3_length: 12
cdr3_aa: CASSLGAGEQFF

j_call: TRBJ2-1
clone_size: many
v_call: TRBV3-1
cdr3_length: 14
cdr3_aa: CASSQEQYDNEQFF

j_call: TRBJ2-7
clone_size: NA
v_call: TRBV7-2
cdr3_length: 15
cdr3_aa: CASSLASGHFSEQYF

j_call: TRBJ2-4
clone_size: many
v_call: TRBV12-3/TRBV12-4
cdr3_length: 14
cdr3_aa: CASSPLGAKNIQYF

j_call: TRBJ2-2
clone_size: few
v_call: TRBV4-2
cdr3_length: 17
cdr3_aa: CASSPRTSGHRGGELFF

j_call: TRBJ2-4
clone_size: NA
v_call: TRBV21-1
cdr3_length: 16
cdr3_aa: CASSKGTSGTLDIQYF

j_call: NA
clone_size: few
v_call: TRBV20-1
cdr3_length: 15
cdr3_aa: CSALSLAEFGETQYF

j_call: TRBJ2-1
clone_size: NA
v_call: TRBV4-2
cdr3_length: 17
cdr3_aa: CASSQEVGGGPYNEQFF

j_call: TRBJ2-5
clone_size: once
v_call: TRBV7-2
cdr3_length: 15
cdr3_aa: CASSLPIRLGETQYF

j_call: TRBJ2-1
clone_size: NA
v_call: TRBV15
cdr3_length: 14
cdr3_aa: CATSNGISYNEQFF

j_call: TRBJ2-7
clone_size: NA
v_call: TRBV10-3
cdr3_length: 15
cdr3_aa: CAISDSGRSSYEQYF

j_call: TRBJ2-1
clone_size: NA
v_call: TRBV7-2
cdr3_length: 15
cdr3_aa: CALKVDSSSYNEQFF

j_call: TRBJ2-5
clone_size: few
v_call: TRBV20-1
cdr3_length: 12
cdr3_aa: CSAREGQETQYF

j_call: TRBJ2-6
clone_size: NA
v_call: TRBV20-1
cdr3_length: 14
cdr3_aa: CSAQQDYAANVLTF

j_call: TRBJ1-5
clone_size: NA
v_call: TRBV28
cdr3_length: 16
cdr3_aa: CASQYVGLDSNQPQHF

j_call: TRBJ2-7
clone_size: NA
v_call: TRBV15
cdr3_length: 15
cdr3_aa: CATSRDQGIPYEQYF

j_call: TRBJ2-7
clone_size: few
v_call: TRBV29-1
cdr3_length: 14
cdr3_aa: CSVSYTGSSYEQYF

j_call: NA
clone_size: NA
v_call: TRBV7-2
cdr3_length: 14
cdr3_aa: CASSFNRGGETQYF

j_call: TRBJ1-4
clone_size: NA
v_call: TRBV7-2
cdr3_length: 14
cdr3_aa: CASSPGQGWEKLFF

j_call: TRBJ2-5
clone_size: NA
v_call: TRBV7-2
cdr3_length: 15
cdr3_aa: CASSLVGTSDNEQYF

j_call: TRBJ2-3
clone_size: NA
v_call: TRBV12-3/TRBV12-4
cdr3_length: 12
cdr3_aa: CASRLGPDTQYF

j_call: TRBJ1-2
clone_size: NA
v_call: TRBV10-3
cdr3_length: 14
cdr3_aa: CAISLDPTAPFDTF

j_call: TRBJ2-1
clone_size: NA
v_call: TRBV7-3
cdr3_length: 15
cdr3_aa: CASSSRTGIGFEQFF

j_call: TRBJ2-1
clone_size: once
v_call: TRBV12-3/TRBV12-4
cdr3_length: 15
cdr3_aa: CASSPGTRRGNEQFF

j_call: TRBJ1-2
clone_size: NA
v_call: TRBV10-3
cdr3_length: 15
cdr3_aa: CAISEEGGLESGYTF

j_call: NA
clone_size: NA
v_call: TRBV5-6
cdr3_length: 16
cdr3_aa: CASSAELAGPYNEQYF

j_call: TRBJ2-1
clone_size: many
v_call: TRBV29-1
cdr3_length: 15
cdr3_aa: CSVHRGMGSYNEQFF

j_call: TRBJ1-4
clone_size: few
v_call: TRBV7-9
cdr3_length: 14
cdr3_aa: CASSSDRVGEKLFF

j_call: TRBJ2-5
clone_size: NA
v_call: TRBV7-9
cdr3_length: 16
cdr3_aa: CASSPLWGGHQETQYF

j_call: TRBJ2-7
clone_size: NA
v_call: TRBV12-3/TRBV12-4
cdr3_length: 12
cdr3_aa: CASRFSVYEQYF

j_call: TRBJ2-3
clone_size: many
v_call: TRBV6-2/TRBV6-3
cdr3_length: 15
cdr3_aa: CASSSAGGARDTQYF

j_call: TRBJ2-5
clone_size: NA
v_call: TRBV12-3/TRBV12-4
cdr3_length: 15
cdr3_aa: CASSLSGRAMETQYF

j_call: TRBJ2-3
clone_size: NA
v_call: TRBV4-1
cdr3_length: 15
cdr3_aa: CASSQDGTVTDTQYF

j_call: TRBJ1-4
clone_size: NA
v_call: TRBV20-1
cdr3_length: 15
cdr3_aa: CSARLTGAANEKLFF

j_call: TRBJ2-7
clone_size: NA
v_call: TRBV9
cdr3_length: 14
cdr3_aa: CASSVGQGVYEQYF

j_call: TRBJ2-7
clone_size: few
v_call: TRBV12-3/TRBV12-4
cdr3_length: 14
cdr3_aa: CASSPDRDHYEQYF

j_call: TRBJ1-1
clone_size: NA
v_call: TRBV12-3/TRBV12-4
cdr3_length: 12
cdr3_aa: CASGRQDSEAFF

j_call: TRBJ1-2
clone_size: NA
v_call: TRBV7-2
cdr3_length: 12
cdr3_aa: CASSLGDYGYTF

j_call: TRBJ2-5
clone_size: NA
v_call: TRBV7-2
cdr3_length: 17
cdr3_aa: CASSPRWGGGTQETQYF

j_call: TRBJ2-5
clone_size: many
v_call: TRBV4-3
cdr3_length: 14
cdr3_aa: CASSQLVRQETQYF

j_call: TRBJ2-5
clone_size: NA
v_call: TRBV7-3
cdr3_length: 15
cdr3_aa: CASSPIAGGVETQYF

j_call: NA
clone_size: NA
v_call: TRBV11-2
cdr3_length: 14
cdr3_aa: CASSWAGYRYEQYF

j_call: TRBJ2-1
clone_size: NA
v_call: TRBV29-1
cdr3_length: 14
cdr3_aa: CSVTPTSGVYEQFF